A selection of T cell receptor beta chains follows, all from one sample in a study of neurological immune-mediated disorders. One entry per CDR3 protein results from TCRdb running MiXCR on the 5' RACE reads. Of about 41,000 distinct CDR3 sequences listed, roughly 2.5% are singletons. The sequenced sample was PBMCs. The receptors come from a man aged 25 to 45 with multiple sclerosis. Both conserved end residues are trimmed from each CDR3. A D gene is named only where the DNA matches it firmly. The size entry is marked missing in some rows and otherwise reads once, few, many or a size class.

D gene	clone size	V gene	J gene	CDR3 length	CDR3 protein
.	many	TRBV28	TRBJ1-5	12	ASRGVNSNQPQH
TRBD2	many	TRBV2	TRBJ2-7	13	ASSAGVAGAYEQY
TRBD1	many	TRBV10-2	TRBJ2-7	12	ASRETGGTYEQY
TRBD2	many	TRBV6-6	TRBJ2-5	15	ASNSLASGGGKETQY
.	many	TRBV4-1	TRBJ2-1	12	ASSQDDSINEQF
.	many	TRBV6-5	TRBJ2-5	10	ASTDRMETQY
.	many	TRBV3-1	TRBJ2-4	10	ASSPRENIQY
TRBD1	few	TRBV5-5	TRBJ1-4	12	ASSPDRGDEKLF
.	many	TRBV6-5	TRBJ1-2	11	ASSYTPNYGYT
.	many	TRBV7-2	TRBJ2-3	11	ASSWTSGDTQY
TRBD1	many	TRBV3-1	TRBJ2-3	15	ASSQGQGARGTNTQY
TRBD1	.	TRBV14	TRBJ1-5	13	ASSPGTGLNQPQH
TRBD1	many	TRBV20-1	TRBJ2-7	15	SASPPLLDRGFYEQY
TRBD2	many	TRBV3-1	TRBJ2-1	14	ASSPPGLAGGNEQF
TRBD1	many	TRBV6-6	TRBJ2-1	16	ASSSPPLTGGKYNEQF
TRBD1	.	TRBV4-3	TRBJ2-7	14	ASSQDEGTGSNEQY
.	many	TRBV29-1	TRBJ2-3	13	STPQGPSGTDTQY
.	many	TRBV12-5	TRBJ2-5	13	ASGLVQASLETQY
TRBD2	few	TRBV27	TRBJ2-1	12	ASSFLAGAHEQF
TRBD2	many	TRBV5-5	TRBJ2-4	14	ASSEPKTSGKNIQY
.	many	TRBV20-1	TRBJ2-7	12	SARDPGGSYEQY
TRBD2	many	TRBV5-5	TRBJ2-5	16	ASSRGLAGVSPQETQY
.	many	TRBV5-1	TRBJ1-2	11	ASSPRVGYGYT
TRBD2	many	TRBV5-5	TRBJ2-2	12	ASSRLARTGELF
TRBD2	many	TRBV24-1	TRBJ2-5	16	ATSDLSKGVAGRETQY
.	many	TRBV28	TRBJ1-3	11	ASSPLDGDTIY
TRBD2	many	TRBV5-1	TRBJ2-1	12	ASTGRESSDEQF
.	many	TRBV5-1	TRBJ2-7	12	ASSLVAGSYEQY
.	many	TRBV20-1	TRBJ2-5	10	SARHGQETQY
.	many	TRBV7-2	TRBJ1-5	13	ASSLSERSNQPQH
.	.	TRBV28	TRBJ2-3	13	ASMRSGQGLDTQY
.	many	TRBV5-1	TRBJ2-2	13	ASSSVSGVTGELF
TRBD2	.	TRBV5-5	TRBJ2-2	17	ASSLVGGGPSQATGELF
.	many	TRBV4-2	TRBJ1-2	11	ASSPGQNYGYT
.	many	TRBV7-9	TRBJ2-3	12	ASSLVGPTDTQY
TRBD2	many	TRBV20-1	TRBJ2-1	12	SARFSGRYNEQF
.	many	TRBV20-1	TRBJ2-7	13	SASPGRRSSYEQY
.	many	TRBV6-6	TRBJ2-7	12	ASSYGQAAYEQY
TRBD2	many	TRBV20-1	TRBJ2-6	14	SADSGGYSGANVLT
.	many	TRBV12-3/TRBV12-4	TRBJ1-1	11	ASSLRGADGAF
.	many	TRBV12-3/TRBV12-4	TRBJ1-5	12	ASRDSNSNQPQH
TRBD2	many	TRBV7-2	TRBJ2-5	12	ASSFLLAGETQY
.	many	TRBV4-2	TRBJ1-3	12	ASSQAGSGNTIY
.	many	TRBV29-1	TRBJ1-5	12	SVVPGYSNQPQH
TRBD1	many	TRBV7-9	TRBJ2-7	13	ASSPARQGSYEQY
.	many	TRBV7-9	TRBJ2-7	12	ASSLRGDGYEQY
TRBD1	many	TRBV6-1	TRBJ2-2	13	ASTRGAGGSGELF
.	many	TRBV12-3/TRBV12-4	TRBJ1-1	11	ASSSTLNTEAF
.	many	TRBV5-5	TRBJ1-6	11	ASSLEWGSPLH
TRBD1	many	TRBV2	TRBJ1-5	13	ASTRTGGSNQPQH
TRBD2	many	TRBV20-1	TRBJ2-3	13	SASKRERPPDTQY
TRBD1	many	TRBV6-2/TRBV6-3	TRBJ2-5	13	ASSYGGTGQETQY
.	.	TRBV18	TRBJ2-1	10	ASSLLTNEQF
.	many	TRBV5-6	TRBJ1-1	13	ASSRTGTKYTEAF